This TCR beta chain stems from a study of blood T cells in healthy people across ages. Broader study findings: Underestimates were what the diversity estimates from one million T cells were considered to be.

Every sample had a minimum of 6 million PBMCs isolated. For the second PCR, which ran for 7 to 11 cycles, a sample-barcoded 5' primer and a J-beta primer mix were used. Each CDR3 protein gets one entry after TCRdb re-called the 5' RACE reads with MiXCR. The table includes roughly 800,000 distinct CDR3 sequences, under 30% detected once. A note on this clonotype: What it binds is not known.

These data also featured in a second study, about T cells of mothers and their children.

The sample was blood. The receptor comes from a boy younger than 18 in good health.

For the CDR3, the DNA is TGTGCCAGCAGCCAAGGGGACAGCCGTTACGAGCAGTACTTC. It translates to CASSQGDSRYEQYF. J is TRBJ2-7 and V is TRBV3-1, with 7 bases fitting TRBD1. This CDR3 spans 14 amino acids. With 1 base clipped from V and 4 bases from J, the junction kept 4 bases outside the gene matches. Germline assignment: CDR1 LGHDT and CDR2 YNNKEL (reference sequence).